The source of this T cell receptor (beta chain) is a study of radiotherapy plus CTLA-4 blockade in lung cancer. Turning to the study itself: There were objective responses in 15% to 20% of patients, and around 31% had disease control. Study-wide results and caveats: The best prediction of response reportedly came from early blood T cell clone dynamics, with interferon-beta. Following radiotherapy plus ipilimumab, tumor-derived TCR clones expanded in the blood.

The repertoire was sequenced with immunoSEQ multiplex PCR; TCRdb's copy has only in-frame clones and lacks some. The data contain around 91,000 clones, roughly 88% of them singletons. The CDR3 covers 14 residues. The germline V and J ends were trimmed by 1 base and 0 bases, with 6 bases remaining between them. The germline CDR1 and CDR2 sequences are SGHTA and FQGTGA. With regard to this clone: Its antigen is as yet unknown.

The TCR sequence derives from a human donor with non-small cell lung cancer that progressed on radiotherapy plus ipilimumab. The sequencing here drew on peripheral blood, taken from a patient treated with radiotherapy plus ipilimumab. V usage is TRBV7-3 and J usage is TRBJ1-1, with unresolved D. CDR3 DNA sequence: TGTGCCAGCAGCTTAAACGCGATGAACACTGAAGCTTTCTTT. Translated: CASSLNAMNTEAFF. The whole variable domain, filled in from reference TRBV7-3 and TRBJ1-1, reads GAGVSQTPSNKVTEKGKYVELRCDPISGHTALYWYRQSLGQGPEFLIYFQGTGAADDSGLPNDRFFAVRPEGSVSTLKIQRTERGDSAVYLCASSLNAMNTEAFFGQGTRLTVV.